This T cell receptor beta chain derives from a study of cytomegalovirus exposure and HLA in healthy donors. Study summary: Samples from HLA-typed donors yielded about 85 million unique TCRs in an early data release.

About this clone: The antigen is not known.

The PCR employed 60 Vbeta primers together with 13 Jbeta primers. Some clones are missing from TCRdb's copy, which holds only in-frame ones; the method was immunoSEQ multiplex PCR. The sample comprises some 100,000 clones, 84% of which are singletons, and about 2% rests with the top ten. CDR3 size: 15 residues. Germline V gene sequence: CDR1 LGHNA, CDR2 YSLEER. The ends were cut back, 4 bases at V and 6 bases at J, with 19 bases in the middle. Study-level points and caveats: CMV serostatus alone was available as immune exposure information. A further, later analysis showed that HLA-associated TCR beta chains (compared with equally common others) were more clonally expanded.

Nominal health characterized the donors when sampled, though unrecorded immune exposures were likely. The specimen sequenced was PBMCs. The chain couples TRBV4-3 to TRBJ2-7; TRBD2 is a possible D gene (6 bases). The origin of this receptor is a man between 18 and 35 years old in good health and CMV-seronegative. The CDR3 is CASSPQGRESSEQYF. The CDR3 DNA sequence: TGCGCCAGCAGCCCCCAAGGACGGGAGTCTAGCGAGCAGTACTTC.